Below, 30 T cell receptor beta chains from the same sample are listed, as sequenced in a study of T cell responses to AZD1222 COVID-19 vaccine. The table came from immunoSEQ multiplex PCR; TCRdb's copy has only in-frame clones and leaves some out. Of tens of thousands of clones listed, roughly 85% are singletons. The starting material was peripheral blood, obtained on day 0 of AZD1222 vaccination. The receptor source for this set is an adult in good health.

This chain connects TRBV10-1 to TRBJ1-1, with 7 bases that match TRBD1. The CDR3 contains 16 residues. With V trimmed by 8 bases and J by 5 bases, 17 bases remained unmatched. CDR1 is WNHNN and CDR2 is SYGVQD in the germline V gene (reference sequence). The CDR3 bases are TGCGCCAGCCCAGGGGGGCTGGCAGGGATTGATACTGAAGCTTTCTTT. This codes for CASPGGLAGIDTEAFF.

A note on this clone: Its ends do not fully match the called genes, so a read error is possible. The chain couples TRBV9 to TRBJ1-3; D gene uncertain. This CDR3 comprises 12 residues. Per germline, CDR1 SGDLS and CDR2 YYNGEE. CDR3 nucleotides: TGTGCCAGCAGCGTAGCTGGAGACACCATATATTTT. Translated, it gives CASSVAGDTIYF.

The chain carries TRBV6-2 or TRBV6-3 and TRBJ1-5, with 7 bases matching TRBD1. The CDR3 totals 18 residues. The germline V gene has CDR1 MNHEY and CDR2 SVGEGT. Trimming removed 4 bases from V and 0 bases from J; junction bases left unmatched: 12. CDR3 amino acids: CASSSTRQGGFSNQPQHF. CDR3 nucleotide sequence: TGTGCCAGCAGTTCCACCCGACAGGGCGGGTTTAGCAATCAGCCCCAGCATTTT.

As regards this clone: One end of the junction fails to match germline, which may point to a read error. This rearrangement joins TRBV19 to TRBJ1-5; 7 bases fit TRBD1. This CDR3 has 17 residues. Germline loops: CDR1 LNHDA, CDR2 SQIVND (reference sequence). The CDR3 DNA reads as TGTGCCAGTAATATATATTTAACAGGGGTCTACAATCAGCCCCAGCATTTT. It codes for CASNIYLTGVYNQPQHF.

The rearrangement uses TRBV19 and TRBJ1-1; tentative D call: TRBD1 (5 bases). With 10 bases removed from V and 4 bases from J, the gap between germline ends came to 13 bases. The germline V gene has CDR1 LNHDA and CDR2 SQIVND (reference sequence). The CDR3 is made up of 12 amino acids. Written as DNA, the CDR3 is TGTGCCACCAATTCGGGGGGCACTGAAGCTTTCTTT. As protein: CATNSGGTEAFF.

V is TRBV7-9 and J is TRBJ1-6; D is unclear. The CDR3 is made up of 13 amino acids. Trimming stripped 5 bases from V and 7 bases from J, with 9 bases between. Germline CDR1 reads SEHNR; CDR2 reads FQNEAQ (reference sequence). The CDR3 region has the DNA TGTGCCAGCAGCCCGTACGACAATTCACCCCTCCACTTT. This translates into CASSPYDNSPLHF.

The chain couples TRBV6-5 to TRBJ1-2; possible D gene TRBD1, 6 bases. Germline V gene sequence: CDR1 MNHEY, CDR2 SVGAGI. V was clipped by 2 bases and J by 5 bases, with 18 bases between them. The CDR3 spans 16 residues. CDR3 DNA sequence: TGTGCCAGCAGTTACGGATCTGGGGGCGCGGGGTATGGCTACACCTTC. Translating it yields CASSYGSGGAGYGYTF.

The chain uses TRBV2 and TRBJ2-7; TRBD2 agrees at 8 bases. V gave up 7 bases and J gave up 3 bases; unmatched junction bases: 11. The germline V gene encodes CDR1 SNHLY and CDR2 FYNNEI. The CDR3 covers 15 residues. The CDR3 DNA follows: TGTGCCAGCAACGTGGATAGCGGGGTGAACTACGAGCAGTACTTC. This encodes CASNVDSGVNYEQYF.

The V and J genes are TRBV6-5 and TRBJ1-2, with D maybe TRBD1 (6 bases). There are 13 residues in the CDR3. Germline-derived CDR1 and CDR2 are MNHEY and SVGAGI. The ends were cut back, 7 bases at V and 8 bases at J, with 17 bases in the middle. The CDR3, as DNA: TGTGCCAGCACCTCGGACAGAAAGGAGGGCTACACCTTC. It translates to CASTSDRKEGYTF.

Points on this clone: The sample contains more than one DNA sequence encoding this CDR3. V is TRBV12-3 or TRBV12-4 and J is TRBJ2-1, with no clear D. Trimming stripped 1 base from V and 6 bases from J, with 1 base between. This CDR3 is 11 amino acids long. This CDR3 is CASSLGNEQFF. In DNA, the CDR3 is TGTGCCAGCAGTTTAGGCAATGAGCAGTTCTTC.

J is TRBJ1-5 and V is TRBV4-3; 8 nucleotides agree with TRBD1. The V gene end was trimmed by 3 bases and the J gene end by 4 bases; junction bases not matched to a gene: 8. CDR3 size: 16 residues. CDR1 LGHNA and CDR2 YSLEER come from the germline V gene. DNA for the CDR3: TGCGCCAGCAGCCAGGACAGGGAGGGGTCAAATCAGCCCCAGCATTTT. Translated: CASSQDREGSNQPQHF.

This rearrangement joins TRBV2 to TRBJ1-1; D is unresolved. The CDR3 runs to 17 residues. The germline CDR1 and CDR2 sequences are SNHLY and FYNNEI. Trimming left V 6 bases short and J 5 bases short, with 25 bases between. The CDR3, as DNA: TGTGCCAGCAGGGGAACCTTATCGCAGGTGGGGAGGACTGAAGCTTTCTTT. Translation: CASRGTLSQVGRTEAFF.

This chain connects TRBV5-1 to TRBJ1-1; no definite D call. CDR3 size: 13 residues. Trimming pared 7 bases from V and 3 bases from J, leaving 13 bases between. Germline-derived CDR1 and CDR2 are SGHRS and YFSETQ. The CDR3 DNA reads TGCGCCAGCGAAAGGGTGCCCGACACTGAAGCTTTCTTT. This codes for CASERVPDTEAFF.

The gene calls are TRBV30 and TRBJ1-2, with D possibly matching TRBD1 (6 bases). Deletions cut 1 base from V and 2 bases from J, with 11 bases between. Per germline, CDR1 GTSNPN and CDR2 SVGIG (reference sequence). The CDR3 totals 14 residues. CDR3 residues: CAWSAQQGNYGYTF. The CDR3 DNA reads as TGTGCCTGGAGTGCCCAACAGGGAAACTATGGCTACACCTTC. Filled out from reference TRBV30 and TRBJ1-2, the complete variable domain reads SQTIHQWPATLVQPVGSPLSLECTVEGTSNPNLYWYRQAAGRGLQLLFYSVGIGQISSEVPQNLSASRPQDRQFILSSKKLLLSDSGFYLCAWSAQQGNYGYTFGSGTRLTVV.

The chain has TRBV6-1 and TRBJ1-3; tentative D call: TRBD1 (6 bases). CDR3 length: 15 amino acids. V shed 5 bases and J shed 4 bases, with 15 bases lying between them. Germline values: CDR1 MNHNS, CDR2 SASEGT. CDR3 loop: CASSSSRGRGNTIYF. The CDR3 bases are TGTGCCAGCAGTTCGTCCCGGGGGCGCGGAAACACCATATATTTT.

CDR3 amino acids: CAIRYSQIYNEQFF. As DNA, the CDR3 is TGTGCCATCAGATACTCCCAAATTTACAATGAGCAGTTCTTC. The chain is built from TRBV10-3 and TRBJ2-1, with D unclear. The germline CDR1 and CDR2 sequences are ENHRY and SYGVKD. The CDR3 has 14 residues. Trimming removed 6 bases from V and 4 bases from J, with 13 bases in between.

This rearrangement joins TRBV21-1 to TRBJ2-3; the table's TRBD1 call for D was not verified on the DNA. TRBV21-1 is a recognized pseudogene. The CDR3 has 20 residues. CDR3 loop: CASSKDRWDRVESEADTQYF. CDR3 bases: TGTGCCAGCAGCAAAGACCGATGGGACAGGGTAGAGTCGGAGGCAGATACGCAGTATTTT.

The rearrangement links TRBV7-6 to TRBJ2-1; 12 nucleotides match TRBD2. V dropped 5 bases and J dropped 6; count of bases not matched to a gene: 11. The germline CDR1 and CDR2 sequences are SGHVS and FNYEAQ. The CDR3 is 17 amino acids. The CDR3 coding sequence is TGTGCCAGCAGCCCGGAGGCTAGCGGGAGGGCCCCCAATGAGCAGTTCTTC. As protein: CASSPEASGRAPNEQFF.

The chain is built from TRBV15 and TRBJ1-1, with 7 bases that match TRBD1. CDR1 and CDR2 from the germline V gene are LNHNV and YYDKDF (reference sequence). V lost 2 bases to trimming and J lost 3 bases; unmatched junction nucleotides: 3. This CDR3 region has 14 residues. The CDR3 sequence is CATSRSTGDTEAFF. The DNA of the CDR3 is TGTGCCACCAGCAGATCCACAGGGGACACTGAAGCTTTCTTT.

The chain joins TRBV4-3 to TRBJ2-2, with 10 positions matching TRBD2. Germline CDR1 and CDR2: LGHNA and YSLEER. The V gene end was trimmed by 1 base and the J gene end by 4 bases; junction bases not matched to a gene: 6. CDR3 length: 17 residues. The CDR3 DNA reads as TGCGCCAGCAGCCAAGCTGGCCTAGCGGGAGCCACCGGGGAGCTGTTTTTT. Translating gives CASSQAGLAGATGELFF.

J is TRBJ1-1 and V is TRBV10-3, with D perhaps matching TRBD1 (5 bases). The V gene's germline CDR1 is ENHRY and CDR2 SYGVKD. The CDR3 is 16 residues long. The V and J ends lost 2 bases and 3 bases respectively, with 16 bases between them. In nucleotides, the CDR3 is TGTGCCATCAGTGAGGGGGTGGGGGTTCAGGACACTGAAGCTTTCTTT. Its protein product is CAISEGVGVQDTEAFF.

On this clone: A much bigger clone sits one base away, suggesting this may be a read error. The same CDR3 also results from other DNA sequences found in this sample. The chain employs TRBV6-5 and TRBJ1-5; 9 nucleotides align to TRBD1. CDR1 is MNHEY and CDR2 is SVGAGI in the germline V gene. Losses at the gene ends were 5 bases for V and 2 bases for J; bases not matched to a gene: 1. The CDR3 contains 14 residues. The CDR3 DNA sequence: TGTGCCAGCAGTAGGGACAGGGGCAATCAGCCCCAGCATTTT. As protein: CASSRDRGNQPQHF.

This chain joins TRBV19 and TRBJ2-7; TRBD1 agrees at 7 bases. V was pared by 5 bases and J by 2 bases, with 9 bases of the junction left unmatched. Germline V gene lookup returns CDR1 LNHDA and CDR2 SQIVND (reference sequence). The CDR3 consists of 15 residues. CDR3 sequence reads: CASSAMSGGAYEQYF. The CDR3 bases are TGTGCCAGTAGTGCGATGTCAGGGGGTGCCTACGAGCAGTACTTC.

The chain is built from TRBV27 and TRBJ1-1; 11 nucleotides line up with TRBD1. The CDR3 loop spans 16 amino acids. CDR1 and CDR2 from the germline V gene are MNHEY and SMNVEV (reference sequence). Trimming removed 5 bases from V and 4 bases from J; junction bases left unmatched: 9. CDR3 in amino acids: CASSHRTGGRGTEAFF. CDR3 bases: TGTGCCAGCAGTCATAGGACAGGGGGCCGGGGCACTGAAGCTTTCTTT.

Concerning this clone: The identical CDR3 is also encoded by other nucleotide sequences in the sample. The genes are TRBV6-5 and TRBJ1-5; TRBD1 might be the D (6 bases). Trimming took off 6 bases at V and 4 bases at J, with 13 bases between the two ends. Germline loops: CDR1 MNHEY, CDR2 SVGAGI. The CDR3 spans 14 residues. The CDR3 DNA reads as TGTGCCAGCAGCCTCGGACAGCCGAATCAGCCCCAGCATTTT. It codes for CASSLGQPNQPQHF.

The chain links TRBV6-2 or TRBV6-3 to TRBJ1-5; no firm D call. Between the trimmed V and J ends, which lost 2 bases and 3 bases, there was a span of 11 bases. The germline gives CDR1 MNHEY, CDR2 SVGEGT. The CDR3 is made up of 15 amino acids. CDR3 DNA: TGTGCCAGCAGTTACGGGCCGGGTTACAATCAGCCCCAGCATTTT. As protein: CASSYGPGYNQPQHF.

V and J are TRBV7-3 and TRBJ2-3, with D unresolved. Germline CDR1 SGHTA, CDR2 FQGTGA. V was trimmed by 5 bases and J by 2 bases, leaving 14 bases between them. This CDR3 region has 15 residues. The CDR3 protein is CASSTHPGPTDTQYF. The CDR3 DNA sequence: TGTGCCAGCAGCACGCACCCCGGCCCCACAGATACGCAGTATTTT. Filled out from reference TRBV7-3 and TRBJ2-3, the complete variable domain reads GAGVSQTPSNKVTEKGKYVELRCDPISGHTALYWYRQSLGQGPEFLIYFQGTGAADDSGLPNDRFFAVRPEGSVSTLKIQRTERGDSAVYLCASSTHPGPTDTQYFGPGTRLTVL.

This chain uses TRBV4-1 with TRBJ1-5; the D gene is possibly TRBD1 (5 bases). Per the germline V gene, CDR1 is MGHRA and CDR2 is YSYEKL. The CDR3 consists of 14 residues. With 2 bases removed from V and 3 bases from J, the gap between germline ends came to 8 bases. DNA of the CDR3: TGCGCCAGCAGCCAAAGGGGATTCAATCAGCCCCAGCATTTT. This sequence encodes CASSQRGFNQPQHF.

J is TRBJ1-6 and V is TRBV5-1; 8 bases agree with TRBD1. Germline CDR1 and CDR2: SGHRS and YFSETQ. V lost 7 bases to trimming and J lost 6 bases; unmatched junction nucleotides: 3. This CDR3 has 13 residues. The CDR3 is CASQTGANSPLHF. CDR3 bases: TGCGCCAGCCAGACAGGGGCTAATTCACCCCTCCACTTT.

CDR3 loop: CASSALGSRGDQPQHF. The DNA of the CDR3 is TGTGCCAGCAGTGCGCTCGGCTCTAGGGGGGATCAGCCCCAGCATTTT. The chain combines TRBV2 with TRBJ1-5, with a tentative D call TRBD1 (6 bases). The CDR3 runs 16 residues. Germline V gives CDR1 SNHLY, CDR2 FYNNEI. V was clipped by 4 bases and J by 5 bases, with 18 bases between them.